Listed below are T cell receptor beta chains from one sample, sequenced in a study of T-cell memory formation after mild COVID-19. One entry per CDR3 protein results from TCRdb running MiXCR on the 5' RACE reads. The data hold about 360,000 distinct CDR3 sequences, with around 14% observed a single time. The material sequenced was PBMCs or a T cell subset sorted from them (not recorded which). The receptor set was obtained from a man between 18 and 29 years old who had mild COVID-19 (a few samples of this study predate the infection). Cell type and time point are not known. Each CDR3 is given without its conserved first and last residue. Each record gives: J gene, V gene, CDR3 protein.

j_call: TRBJ2-7
v_call: TRBV11-2
cdr3_aa: ASRPPGQGLYEQY

j_call: TRBJ1-3
v_call: TRBV7-9
cdr3_aa: ASSLAEGRSNTIY

j_call: TRBJ1-1
v_call: TRBV12-1
cdr3_aa: ASSDGNRTGNTEAF

j_call: TRBJ2-1
v_call: TRBV6-6
cdr3_aa: ASSYSAGSSYNEQF

j_call: TRBJ2-5
v_call: TRBV5-6
cdr3_aa: ASSFYTETQY

j_call: TRBJ1-2
v_call: TRBV7-6
cdr3_aa: ASSSRRDGGGYT

j_call: TRBJ2-7
v_call: TRBV6-1
cdr3_aa: ASSRRPGGSEQY

j_call: TRBJ2-5
v_call: TRBV4-3
cdr3_aa: ASSQDRRRQETQY

j_call: TRBJ2-3
v_call: TRBV6-2/TRBV6-3
cdr3_aa: ASSALAGSTDTQY

j_call: TRBJ2-5
v_call: TRBV12-3/TRBV12-4
cdr3_aa: ASSLDRRQETQY

j_call: TRBJ1-1
v_call: TRBV18
cdr3_aa: ASSPIPLNTEAF

j_call: TRBJ2-4
v_call: TRBV4-3
cdr3_aa: ASSQDLGSPAQNIQY

j_call: TRBJ2-1
v_call: TRBV7-9
cdr3_aa: ASSPRRGGSYNEQF

j_call: TRBJ2-3
v_call: TRBV12-3/TRBV12-4
cdr3_aa: ASSAPGGGVTDTQY

j_call: TRBJ2-3
v_call: TRBV14
cdr3_aa: ASSQYTLRPALGDTQY

j_call: TRBJ2-5
v_call: TRBV19
cdr3_aa: ASSIGLGLAGLETQY

j_call: TRBJ2-7
v_call: TRBV4-2
cdr3_aa: ASSQGETSGPYEQY

j_call: TRBJ1-2
v_call: TRBV6-1
cdr3_aa: ASSVGGRDGYT

j_call: TRBJ1-1
v_call: TRBV5-1
cdr3_aa: ASSPVGQPTEAF

j_call: TRBJ1-3
v_call: TRBV27
cdr3_aa: ASSPLDSGNTIY

j_call: TRBJ1-1
v_call: TRBV27
cdr3_aa: ASSSTGSGTEAF

j_call: TRBJ2-7
v_call: TRBV2
cdr3_aa: ASGQVGVEQY

j_call: TRBJ2-3
v_call: TRBV4-2
cdr3_aa: ASSQELAGVSTDTQY

j_call: TRBJ2-7
v_call: TRBV12-3/TRBV12-4
cdr3_aa: ASSWGKLDREQY

j_call: TRBJ2-5
v_call: TRBV5-1
cdr3_aa: ASSRELGHENQETQY

j_call: TRBJ2-5
v_call: TRBV7-2
cdr3_aa: ASSLASGHQETQY

j_call: TRBJ2-1
v_call: TRBV7-9
cdr3_aa: ASSLGRGRRNEQF

j_call: TRBJ1-6
v_call: TRBV19
cdr3_aa: ASSIQTGDNSPLH

j_call: TRBJ2-2
v_call: TRBV28
cdr3_aa: ASSRGGFPGGELF

j_call: TRBJ2-5
v_call: TRBV23-1
cdr3_aa: ASSHSNGTSGGQETQY

j_call: TRBJ2-1
v_call: TRBV24-1
cdr3_aa: ATSDSDRYYNEQF

j_call: TRBJ1-5
v_call: TRBV12-3/TRBV12-4
cdr3_aa: ASSGAEYSNQPQH

j_call: TRBJ1-5
v_call: TRBV2
cdr3_aa: ASSFWGAAQPQH

j_call: TRBJ1-2
v_call: TRBV20-1
cdr3_aa: SAIPRGGYGYT

j_call: TRBJ2-5
v_call: TRBV7-9
cdr3_aa: ATSTGEKTQY

j_call: TRBJ2-5
v_call: TRBV6-5
cdr3_aa: ASSPVGQETQY

j_call: TRBJ2-1
v_call: TRBV4-1
cdr3_aa: ASSQMDRGRNEQF

j_call: TRBJ2-4
v_call: TRBV6-2/TRBV6-3
cdr3_aa: ASSYSGGSAKNIQY

j_call: TRBJ1-5
v_call: TRBV3-1
cdr3_aa: ASSQGYWDQPQH

j_call: TRBJ1-4
v_call: TRBV20-1
cdr3_aa: SARGRNEKLF

j_call: TRBJ2-1
v_call: TRBV6-2/TRBV6-3
cdr3_aa: ASISGGLYSYNEQF

j_call: TRBJ1-4
v_call: TRBV18
cdr3_aa: ASSPPPGYEKLF

j_call: TRBJ2-1
v_call: TRBV18
cdr3_aa: ASSPYLADSYNEQF

j_call: TRBJ2-5
v_call: TRBV24-1
cdr3_aa: ATSDTTGLRETQY

j_call: TRBJ2-3
v_call: TRBV12-3/TRBV12-4
cdr3_aa: ASSRGTASTDTQY

j_call: TRBJ2-1
v_call: TRBV20-1
cdr3_aa: SASGSGTGGLEQF

j_call: TRBJ2-7
v_call: TRBV29-1
cdr3_aa: SVEAGVDEQY

j_call: TRBJ2-3
v_call: TRBV7-6
cdr3_aa: ASSFSNRGRDTQY

j_call: TRBJ2-7
v_call: TRBV14
cdr3_aa: ASSQDIGDSPYEQY

j_call: TRBJ1-5
v_call: TRBV1
cdr3_aa: TSSQVGRRQPQH

j_call: TRBJ2-7
v_call: TRBV27
cdr3_aa: ASSTWDINGNEQY

j_call: TRBJ2-5
v_call: TRBV10-3
cdr3_aa: AIRAGGRDETQY

j_call: TRBJ2-3
v_call: TRBV6-2/TRBV6-3
cdr3_aa: ASSYLIQGVADTQY

j_call: TRBJ2-4
v_call: TRBV7-9
cdr3_aa: ASRSRETDPAKNIQY

j_call: TRBJ1-2
v_call: TRBV2
cdr3_aa: ASSVVSYGYT

j_call: TRBJ1-1
v_call: TRBV20-1
cdr3_aa: SAIERRTEAF

j_call: TRBJ2-1
v_call: TRBV4-1
cdr3_aa: ASSQQDRDGEQF

j_call: TRBJ1-4
v_call: TRBV6-5
cdr3_aa: ASKGYGVEKLF

j_call: TRBJ1-2
v_call: TRBV18
cdr3_aa: ASSPKEANYGYT

j_call: TRBJ1-1
v_call: TRBV2
cdr3_aa: ASSDWAGTEAF